This is a list of T cell receptor beta chains from one sample in a study of blood T cell repertoires in COVID-19. TCRdb's copy holds only in-frame clones and misses some; the assay was immunoSEQ multiplex PCR. Here the sample spans approximately 200,000 clones, roughly 85% being singletons. Sequenced material: PBMCs or T cells enriched from blood (not recorded which). The receptors here all came from a middle-aged man who had recovered from COVID-19. CDR3s leave out the opening cysteine and the closing phenylalanine or tryptophan.

J gene: TRBJ2-1
V gene: TRBV5-1
CDR3 length: 14
CDR3 protein: ASSLVLAGPYNEQF

J gene: TRBJ2-3
V gene: TRBV6-2/TRBV6-3
CDR3 length: 14
CDR3 protein: ASSYPSGRAPDTQY

J gene: TRBJ2-1
V gene: TRBV6-1
CDR3 length: 13
CDR3 protein: ASSEGTSGSNEQF

J gene: TRBJ2-5
V gene: TRBV27
CDR3 length: 14
CDR3 protein: ASSSSGTGDLETQY

J gene: TRBJ2-3
V gene: TRBV2
CDR3 length: 11
CDR3 protein: ASSGGVGIAQY

J gene: TRBJ1-6
V gene: TRBV7-9
CDR3 length: 12
CDR3 protein: ASSQGDGQRPLH

J gene: TRBJ2-1
V gene: TRBV19
CDR3 length: 16
CDR3 protein: ASSIAGGTLISYNEQF

J gene: TRBJ2-7
V gene: TRBV25-1
CDR3 length: 15
CDR3 protein: ASSESVLAGDLYEQY

J gene: TRBJ2-7
V gene: TRBV10-3
CDR3 length: 11
CDR3 protein: AIGSGASYEQY

J gene: TRBJ1-4
V gene: TRBV19
CDR3 length: 15
CDR3 protein: ASSRRGGKATNEKLF

J gene: TRBJ2-7
V gene: TRBV6-5
CDR3 length: 13
CDR3 protein: ASSPGLAGAYEQY

J gene: TRBJ2-5
V gene: TRBV11-3
CDR3 length: 13
CDR3 protein: ASSLDLGLQETQY

J gene: TRBJ1-1
V gene: TRBV28
CDR3 length: 12
CDR3 protein: ASSDGFMNTEAF

J gene: TRBJ2-2
V gene: TRBV7-9
CDR3 length: 14
CDR3 protein: ASSPLAGAGTGELF

J gene: TRBJ1-3
V gene: TRBV29-1
CDR3 length: 12
CDR3 protein: SVEGQSSGNTIY

J gene: TRBJ1-2
V gene: TRBV27
CDR3 length: 11
CDR3 protein: ASSLTPLYGYT

J gene: TRBJ1-4
V gene: TRBV3-1/TRBV3-2
CDR3 length: 14
CDR3 protein: ASSQGGTGINEKLF

J gene: TRBJ2-2
V gene: TRBV29-1
CDR3 length: 14
CDR3 protein: SVAGLAESNTGELF

J gene: TRBJ1-2
V gene: TRBV3-1/TRBV3-2
CDR3 length: 12
CDR3 protein: ASSMLRANYGYT

J gene: TRBJ2-6
V gene: TRBV19
CDR3 length: 16
CDR3 protein: ASSIVLVGSSGANVLT

J gene: TRBJ2-1
V gene: TRBV6-5
CDR3 length: 12
CDR3 protein: ASRAQGFYNEQF

J gene: TRBJ2-5
V gene: TRBV3-1/TRBV3-2
CDR3 length: 13
CDR3 protein: ASSQMTGVGETQY

J gene: TRBJ2-2
V gene: TRBV9
CDR3 length: 12
CDR3 protein: ASSFTTPPGELF

J gene: TRBJ2-3
V gene: TRBV4-2
CDR3 length: 11
CDR3 protein: ASSQPPPSAQY

J gene: TRBJ2-7
V gene: TRBV5-1
CDR3 length: 15
CDR3 protein: ASSLEYMAASGYEQY

J gene: TRBJ2-5
V gene: TRBV29-1
CDR3 length: 10
CDR3 protein: SVGGMQETQY

J gene: TRBJ1-2
V gene: TRBV10-1
CDR3 length: 13
CDR3 protein: ASSELTGENYGYT

J gene: TRBJ1-5
V gene: TRBV3-1/TRBV3-2
CDR3 length: 13
CDR3 protein: ASSRSDTANQPQH

J gene: TRBJ1-1
V gene: TRBV28
CDR3 length: 13
CDR3 protein: ASSFPGYAYNEAF

J gene: TRBJ2-3
V gene: TRBV5-1
CDR3 length: 14
CDR3 protein: ASSLGLAGSTDTQY

J gene: TRBJ2-2
V gene: TRBV29-1
CDR3 length: 15
CDR3 protein: SVESAGAGEGTGELF

J gene: TRBJ1-2
V gene: TRBV27
CDR3 length: 11
CDR3 protein: ASSDRGGNGYT

J gene: TRBJ2-1
V gene: TRBV5-1
CDR3 length: 10
CDR3 protein: ASSLGHNEQF

J gene: TRBJ1-2
V gene: TRBV6-5
CDR3 length: 11
CDR3 protein: ASEPRQGYGYT

J gene: TRBJ1-3
V gene: TRBV5-8
CDR3 length: 13
CDR3 protein: ASSLELDSGNTIY

J gene: TRBJ1-2
V gene: TRBV5-6
CDR3 length: 11
CDR3 protein: ASSPSGQAGYT

J gene: TRBJ1-5
V gene: TRBV28
CDR3 length: 10
CDR3 protein: ASSRRNQPQH

J gene: TRBJ1-2
V gene: TRBV6-5
CDR3 length: 11
CDR3 protein: ASRRQGDYGYT

J gene: TRBJ1-1
V gene: TRBV18
CDR3 length: 11
CDR3 protein: ASSLNGDTEAF

J gene: TRBJ2-3
V gene: TRBV12-2
CDR3 length: 14
CDR3 protein: ASRPTGAKRTDTQY

J gene: TRBJ2-7
V gene: TRBV28
CDR3 length: 11
CDR3 protein: ASSLHRVYEQY

J gene: TRBJ2-1
V gene: TRBV5-1
CDR3 length: 14
CDR3 protein: ASSLSGASSYNEQF